This T cell receptor (beta chain) was documented in a study of Graves' ophthalmopathy and Graves' hyperthyroidism. Findings and limits, study-wide: The majority of expanded thyroid clonotypes above 0.001 frequency also occurred in blood. In predicting ophthalmopathy progression, the model reached about 69% sensitivity and about 73% specificity.

This clonotype came up a few times. The antigen remains undetermined. Germline values: CDR1 SQVTM, CDR2 ANQGSEA. V lost 2 bases to trimming and J lost 5 bases; unmatched junction nucleotides: 3. The CDR3 sequence is 14 residues long. Amplification of TCR beta CDR3 regions used RNA transcripts. A first-round RT-PCR used HTBI primers, followed by a second-round multiplex PCR. Using its own MiXCR run on the multiplex PCR reads, TCRdb lists one record per CDR3 protein. The sample lists about 220,000 distinct CDR3 sequences; roughly 21% were seen once. The V call is TRBV29-1, the J call TRBJ2-7; 13 bases are shared with TRBD2. The origin of this receptor is a woman aged 45-65 years with Graves' ophthalmopathy. The sequenced sample consisted of peripheral blood. The CDR3 DNA is TGCAGCGTTGAAAGAGGACTAGCGGGAGACGAGCAGTACTTC. Translating gives CSVERGLAGDEQYF.